This TCR beta chain was sequenced during a study of cytomegalovirus exposure and HLA in healthy donors (TCRdb year 2017). For the study in its entirety: According to an earlier analysis of 550 to 700 of the donors, some 170 million T cells yielded approximately 120 million unique TCR beta sequences and approximately 300 Gb of sequence data. Approximately 310 gigabases of sequencing data and around 90 million unique TCR sequences made up an early release that covered several hundred HLA-typed donors. The genetic ancestry cluster associated with self-reported Caucasian donors included around four fifths of the 398 genotyped donors. The study aimed to test whether cataloging public T cell receptors could reveal signatures of past pathogen exposure. The study profiled the T cell repertoires of about 640 subjects by immunosequencing and related them to cytomegalovirus serostatus. A separate validation cohort of approximately 120 different subjects was used in addition to the 666-subject first cohort. High-throughput TCR immunosequencing, statistical association of individual TCRs with disease status, and machine learning were combined to predict cytomegalovirus infection status. A later analysis re-analyzed previously published TCR beta repertoires from 600 to 850 donors and added high-resolution HLA genotyping to study TCR occurrence patterns. Rather than drawing on any new phenotypic data, the later analysis identified candidate immune exposures from TCR beta sequences and the way those sequences occurred across donors. An earlier analysis of fewer than 750 of the donors used high-throughput TCR beta sequencing to judge whether each TCR beta V gene segment behaved as functional or pseudogenic. Donor age, sex, ethnicity and CMV serostatus were compiled together with the repertoire data. A later genetic analysis took genome-wide SNP genotypes for about 55% of the 666 donors and used that subset as a discovery cohort. Every discovery cohort repertoire had been produced on one sequencing platform. Class I and class II HLA loci were covered by the typing at four-digit resolution. Typing coverage differed by locus: A, B, C, DRB1 and DQB1 were typed in roughly 620-630 donors, DQA1 in approximately 520, DPA1 in 600 to 610, and DPB1 in approximately 450. Roughly 5 DR-DQ haplotypes were handled as single units for association and clustering, since linkage in the cohort was strong. Across approximately 400 genotyped donors of the cohort, an average of roughly 200,000 unique TCR beta nucleotide sequences per donor were sequenced, and roughly 18% of those sequences were non-productive. Broad study findings and their caveats: Roughly uniform sequencing depth across donors was assumed in presence/absence analyses, although this assumption may not hold. A group of highly shared sequence variants was considered likely to be a technical artifact of the sequencing pipeline. Assigning TCR associations to individual alleles was difficult when HLA alleles, especially DR and DQ, strongly co-occurred. According to a later analysis, parvovirus B19, influenza, CMV and Epstein-Barr virus appeared linked to several top co-occurrence clusters. The study listed 150 to 200 TCR beta chains as associated with cytomegalovirus. Over 15 rarely observed V segments, including chromosome 9 orphons, were excluded from the earlier analysis of several hundred of the donors because counts were too low. A later analysis associated roughly 17,000 TCR beta sequences with specific HLA alleles at a false discovery rate of 0.05. Because some donors lacked HLA typing at each locus, the association tests relied only on the typed subset. In both the original and validation cohorts, the classifier was reported to diagnose cytomegalovirus status with high specificity and sensitivity. Because the 87-base-pair reads could not distinguish some IMGT-functional V segments, including TRBV6-2 and TRBV6-3, those segments were excluded. Correlated functional status among segregating V segments might reflect linkage disequilibrium, but an unknown experimental factor could not be ruled out. This cohort had only TCR beta chains sequenced, and the lack of alpha or paired-chain data limited which features could be detected. CMV serostatus was the only immune exposure information available for the cohort. In a later genetic analysis, fewer N-insertions in productive TCRs were reported among donors in an Asian-associated ancestry cluster than the roughly 700-donor mean. The authors suggested that the approach could potentially be extended to other disease states and immunological phenotypes. A later analysis found that HLA-associated TCR beta chains were more clonally expanded and had lower generation probabilities than equally common non-associated chains. In a later analysis, TCR association rates were found to vary across HLA loci, with the most associated TCRs seen for DRB1 alleles and the fewest for HLA-C alleles. A further reported finding was that TCR beta sequences accurately predicted the HLA-A and HLA-B alleles for most subjects in the first cohort. V-gene and J-gene trimming of TCR beta chains was associated with a missense DCLRE1C variant in a later genetic analysis, and the association was replicated in an independent cohort. A few of the identified cytomegalovirus-associated TCR beta chains were confirmed in vitro to be specific for cytomegalovirus antigens. A later analysis found that most CMV-associated TCR beta chains appeared HLA-restricted, with HLA associations seemingly driven largely by CMV exposure. Most TCR sequences were observed very rarely across donors, whereas some public TCRs were present in many individuals. An earlier analysis of some 560 of the donors showed that most TCR beta V segments appeared in productive rearrangements either about 87% or about 30% of the time, which broadly matched IMGT annotations.

The germline V gene specifies SGHTA as CDR1 and FQGNSA as CDR2. Trimming costs V 1 base and J 9 bases, and their ends lie 7 bases apart. The CDR3 spans 12 residues, from the cysteine through the phenylalanine. Left in the record is the CDR3 DNA by itself, 36 bases read in frame from the first base. Comment on this clone: Its antigen is still unknown. Per-nucleotide qualities are absent, and no much larger clonotype sits a single base away.

The cohort consisted of some 730 healthy bone marrow donors. At the time of sampling, every cohort member was nominally healthy, though immune exposures that went unrecorded were likely present. The donor was CMV seronegative and was included in the group of under 450 seronegative cohort members. A peripheral blood sample was collected from each donor, and TCR beta sequencing was performed on peripheral blood mononuclear cells. The Qiagen DNeasy Blood Extraction Kit was used to extract genomic DNA from the blood cell samples. The library was produced with the immunoSEQ multiplex PCR assay. The multiplex PCR relied on a mix of 60 forward primers for TCR Vbeta segments and 13 reverse primers for TCR Jbeta segments. The CDR3 region of rearranged TCR beta genes was amplified from genomic DNA with a multiplex PCR assay. The Illumina HiSeq System was used to sequence the amplified TCR beta libraries as 87-base-pair reads. Per the authors' processing: Across the roughly 670 repertoires, a later analysis counted tens of millions of unique TCR beta chains, 9.5 million to 12 million of which were shared by at least two donors. Raw reads were error-corrected and collapsed into unique sequences by a nearest-neighbor algorithm in which closely related sequences were merged to remove PCR and sequencing errors. V, D and J gene segments were assigned by aligning CDR3 sequences to IMGT reference sequences. Each retained sequence needed at least a six-nucleotide match to both a V gene segment and a J gene segment. Rearrangements were called productive when the CDR3 lacked stop codons and stayed in frame with V and J; all others were non-productive. Following IMGT convention, CDR3 was defined as the stretch from the second conserved V-encoded cysteine to the conserved J-encoded phenylalanine. Sequences without an unambiguous match to a single V gene segment were excluded from the earlier analysis of about 630 of the donors. An earlier analysis of some 610 of the donors called V segments functional above 56.7% productive rearrangements and segregating when the between-donor standard deviation exceeded 5%. A statistical classification framework was developed to diagnose cytomegalovirus status using the catalog of TCR beta chain sequences. In a later analysis, V and J genes were assigned by comparing TCR nucleotide sequences against IMGT/GENE-DB human TR gene sequences. A later analysis assigned CDR3 sequences and most-parsimonious VDJ recombination scenarios with the TCRdist pipeline. In a later analysis, each TCR beta chain was defined by its CDR3 amino acid sequence together with its V-gene family, and reads without a unique V-gene family were excluded. A later analysis removed roughly 590 highly shared, low-generation-probability nucleotide sequences to deal with suspected cross-contamination and a sequencing artifact. For each public chain, a later analysis derived a clonal expansion index from normalized ranks of inferred template counts within each repertoire. A later analysis computed generation probabilities with a VDJ recombination model fitted to out-of-frame rearrangements, and checked the results against IGoR. Hypergeometric tests were used in a later analysis to score TCR-TCR, TCR-HLA and TCR-CMV co-occurrence, with a repertoire-size bias correction applied to the TCR pairs. To estimate false discovery rates, a later analysis permuted the HLA or CMV assignments 20 times. In a later analysis, co-occurring TCRs were grouped using DBSCAN, with TCRdist sequence similarity added in when clustering inside HLA-allele-positive subsets. Repertoires with fewer than 30,000 or more than 120,000 public chains were left out of co-occurrence clustering, as were about 5 repertoires with anomalous nucleotide sharing. Not all clones reach the TCRdb copy of this immuneACCESS table, which keeps in-frame sequences only. Checked studies attribute under half of the gap to unresolved V genes and leave the rest unexplained. V, J and clone size are taken as reported in that table, and D and trimming were inferred from the DNA itself. For this sample the table gives roughly 86,000 clones, of which about two thirds were detected only once. About 8% of the sample is in the top ten clones.

The chain is encoded by TRBV7-2 joined to TRBJ1-5; no D gene can be assigned with confidence. This TCR was sampled from a man aged 55 to 70 in good health and CMV-seronegative. Sequencing was performed on PBMCs. CDR3 sequence: CASSLGSGPQHF. The DNA sequence is as follows: TGTGCCAGCAGCTTAGGGTCCGGGCCCCAGCATTTT.